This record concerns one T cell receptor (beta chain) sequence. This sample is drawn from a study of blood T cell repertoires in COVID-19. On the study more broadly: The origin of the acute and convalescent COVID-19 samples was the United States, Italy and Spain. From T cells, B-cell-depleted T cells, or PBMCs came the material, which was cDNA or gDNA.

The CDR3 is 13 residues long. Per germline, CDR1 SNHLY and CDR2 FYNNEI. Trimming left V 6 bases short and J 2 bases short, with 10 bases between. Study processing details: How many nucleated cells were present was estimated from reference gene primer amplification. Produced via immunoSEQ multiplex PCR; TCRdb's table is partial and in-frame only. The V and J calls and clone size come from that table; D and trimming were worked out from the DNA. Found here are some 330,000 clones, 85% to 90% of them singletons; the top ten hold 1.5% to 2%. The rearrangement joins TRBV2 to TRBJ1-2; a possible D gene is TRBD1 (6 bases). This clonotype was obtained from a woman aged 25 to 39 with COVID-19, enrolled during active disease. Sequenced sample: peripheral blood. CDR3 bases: TGTGCCAGCAGAGACACAGGGAACTATGGCTACACCTTC. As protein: CASRDTGNYGYTF. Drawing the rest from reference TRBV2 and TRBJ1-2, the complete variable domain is EPEVTQTPSHQVTQMGQEVILRCVPISNHLYFYWYRQILGQKVEFLVSFYNNEISEKSEIFDDQFSVERPDGSNFTLKIRSTKLEDSAMYFCASRDTGNYGYTFGSGTRLTVV.